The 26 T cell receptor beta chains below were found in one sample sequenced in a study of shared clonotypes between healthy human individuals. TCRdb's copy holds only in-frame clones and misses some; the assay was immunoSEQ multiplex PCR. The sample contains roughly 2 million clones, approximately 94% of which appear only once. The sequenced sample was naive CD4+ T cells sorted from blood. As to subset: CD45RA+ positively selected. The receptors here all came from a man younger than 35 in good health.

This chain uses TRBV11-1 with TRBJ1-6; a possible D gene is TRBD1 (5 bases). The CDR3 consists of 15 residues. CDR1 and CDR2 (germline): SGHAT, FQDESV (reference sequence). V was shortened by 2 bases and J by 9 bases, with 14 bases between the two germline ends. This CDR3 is CASSLNPTVSSPLHF. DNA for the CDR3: TGTGCCAGCAGCTTAAACCCGACAGTTAGTTCACCCCTCCACTTT.

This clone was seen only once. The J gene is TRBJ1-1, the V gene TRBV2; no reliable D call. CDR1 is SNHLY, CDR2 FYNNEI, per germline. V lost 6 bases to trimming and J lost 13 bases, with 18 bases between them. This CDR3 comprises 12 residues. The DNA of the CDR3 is TGTGCCAGCAGGGCCGACTCGCTGCAAGTTTTCTTT. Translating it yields CASRADSLQVFF.

CDR3 in amino acids: CAWTGRGGLNTGELFF. CDR3 sequence (DNA): TGTGCCTGGACCGGCAGGGGCGGACTAAACACCGGGGAGCTGTTTTTT. The rearrangement links TRBV30 to TRBJ2-2; either TRBD1 or TRBD2 may supply D (6 bases each). Trimming stripped 4 bases from V and 2 bases from J, with 17 bases between. This CDR3 contains 16 residues. The germline gives CDR1 GTSNPN, CDR2 SVGIG (reference sequence).

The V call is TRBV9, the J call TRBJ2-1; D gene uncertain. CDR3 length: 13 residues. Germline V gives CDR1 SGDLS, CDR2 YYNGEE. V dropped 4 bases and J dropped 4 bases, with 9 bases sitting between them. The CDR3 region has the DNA TGTGCCAGCAGCCCCCGATCATACAATGAGCAGTTCTTC. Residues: CASSPRSYNEQFF.

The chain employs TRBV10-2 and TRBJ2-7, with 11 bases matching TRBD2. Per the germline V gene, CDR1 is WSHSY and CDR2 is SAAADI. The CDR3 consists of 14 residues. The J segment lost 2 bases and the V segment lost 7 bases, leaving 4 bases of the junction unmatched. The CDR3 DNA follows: TGCGCCAGCAAAAAACTAGCGGGAGCCTACGAGCAGTACTTC. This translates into CASKKLAGAYEQYF.

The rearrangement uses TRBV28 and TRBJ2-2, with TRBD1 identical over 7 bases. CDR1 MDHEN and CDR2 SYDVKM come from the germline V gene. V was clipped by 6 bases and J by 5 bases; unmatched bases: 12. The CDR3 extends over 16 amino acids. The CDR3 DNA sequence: TGTGCCAGCAGCTCCCCGGGCAGGGGGTATACCGGGGAGCTGTTTTTT. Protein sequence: CASSSPGRGYTGELFF.

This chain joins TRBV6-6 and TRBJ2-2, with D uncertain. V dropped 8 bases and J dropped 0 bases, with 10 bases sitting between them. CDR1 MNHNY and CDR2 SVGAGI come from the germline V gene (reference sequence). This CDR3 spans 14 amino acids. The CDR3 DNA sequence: TGTGCCAGCCAAATGTTCGCGAACACCGGGGAGCTGTTTTTT. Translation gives CASQMFANTGELFF.

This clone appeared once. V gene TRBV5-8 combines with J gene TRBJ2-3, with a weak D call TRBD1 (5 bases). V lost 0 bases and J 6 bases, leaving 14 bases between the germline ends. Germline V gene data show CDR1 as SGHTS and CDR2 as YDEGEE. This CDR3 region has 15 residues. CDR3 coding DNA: TGTGCCAGCAGCTTGGAAGGTGCAGGGTCGGATACGCAGTATTTT. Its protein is CASSLEGAGSDTQYF.

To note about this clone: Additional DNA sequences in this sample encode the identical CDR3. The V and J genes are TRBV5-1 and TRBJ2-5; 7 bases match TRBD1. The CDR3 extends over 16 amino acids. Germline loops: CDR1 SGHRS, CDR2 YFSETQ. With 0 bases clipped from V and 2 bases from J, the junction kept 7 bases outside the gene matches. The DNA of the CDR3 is TGCGCCAGCAGCTTGGGGGGGACAGCCACACAAGAGACCCAGTACTTC. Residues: CASSLGGTATQETQYF.

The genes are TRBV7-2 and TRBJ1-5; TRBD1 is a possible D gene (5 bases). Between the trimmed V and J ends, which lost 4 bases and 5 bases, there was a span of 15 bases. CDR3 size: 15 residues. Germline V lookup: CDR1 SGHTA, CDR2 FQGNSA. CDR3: CASSSRQNTYQPQHF. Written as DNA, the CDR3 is TGTGCCAGCAGCTCCCGACAGAACACTTATCAGCCCCAGCATTTT.

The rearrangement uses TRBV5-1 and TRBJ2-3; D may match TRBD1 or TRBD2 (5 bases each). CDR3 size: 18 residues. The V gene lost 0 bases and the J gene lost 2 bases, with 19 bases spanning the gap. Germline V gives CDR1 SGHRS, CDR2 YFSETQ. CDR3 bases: TGCGCCAGCAGCTTGGAGGGGCGGCCGGGGATTCCCACAGATACGCAGTATTTT. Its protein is CASSLEGRPGIPTDTQYF.

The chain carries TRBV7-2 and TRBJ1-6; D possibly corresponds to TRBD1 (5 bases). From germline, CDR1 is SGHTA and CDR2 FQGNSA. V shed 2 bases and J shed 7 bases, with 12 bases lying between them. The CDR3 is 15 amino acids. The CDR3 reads CASSLSAGGNSPLHF. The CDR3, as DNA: TGTGCCAGCAGCTTATCGGCGGGGGGGAATTCACCCCTCCACTTT. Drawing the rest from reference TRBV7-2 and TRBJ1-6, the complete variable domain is GAGVSQSPSNKVTEKGKDVELRCDPISGHTALYWYRQSLGQGLEFLIYFQGNSAPDKSGLPSDRFSAERTGGSVSTLTIQRTQQEDSAVYLCASSLSAGGNSPLHFGNGTRLTVT.

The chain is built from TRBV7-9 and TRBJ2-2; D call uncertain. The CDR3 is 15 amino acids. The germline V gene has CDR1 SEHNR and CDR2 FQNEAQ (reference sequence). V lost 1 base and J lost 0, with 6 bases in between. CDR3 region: CASSLVITNTGELFF. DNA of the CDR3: TGTGCCAGCAGCTTAGTTATAACGAACACCGGGGAGCTGTTTTTT.

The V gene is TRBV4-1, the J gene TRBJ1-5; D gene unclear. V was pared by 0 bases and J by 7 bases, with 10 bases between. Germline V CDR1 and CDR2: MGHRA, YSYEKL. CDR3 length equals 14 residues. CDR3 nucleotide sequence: TGCGCCAGCAGCCAAGAGCGGGGAGCACAGCCCCAGCATTTT. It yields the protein CASSQERGAQPQHF.

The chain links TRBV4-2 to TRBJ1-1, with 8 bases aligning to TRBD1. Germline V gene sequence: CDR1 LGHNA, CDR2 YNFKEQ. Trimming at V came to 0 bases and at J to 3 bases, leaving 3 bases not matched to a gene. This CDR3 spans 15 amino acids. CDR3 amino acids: CASSQDDRGHTEAFF. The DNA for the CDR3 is TGTGCCAGCAGCCAAGACGACAGGGGCCACACTGAAGCTTTCTTT.

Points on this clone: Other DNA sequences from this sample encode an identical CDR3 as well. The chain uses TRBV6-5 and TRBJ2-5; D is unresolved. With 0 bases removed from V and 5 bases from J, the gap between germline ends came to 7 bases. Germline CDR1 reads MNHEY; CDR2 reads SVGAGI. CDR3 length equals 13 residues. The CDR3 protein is CASSYSRLETQYF. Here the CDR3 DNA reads TGTGCCAGCAGTTACTCAAGGTTGGAGACCCAGTACTTC.

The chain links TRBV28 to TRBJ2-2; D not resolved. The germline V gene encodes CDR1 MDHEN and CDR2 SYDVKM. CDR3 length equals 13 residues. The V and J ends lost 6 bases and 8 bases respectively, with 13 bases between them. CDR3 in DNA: TGTGCCAGCAGCTCCTCACCCACGGGGGAGCTGTTTTTT. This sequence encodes CASSSSPTGELFF.

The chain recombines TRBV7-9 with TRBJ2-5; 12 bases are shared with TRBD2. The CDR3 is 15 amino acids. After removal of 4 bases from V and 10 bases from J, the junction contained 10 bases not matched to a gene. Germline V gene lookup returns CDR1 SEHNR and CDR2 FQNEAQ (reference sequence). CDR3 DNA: TGTGCCAGCAGCTCCCTGACTAGCGGGGGACTCATCCAGTACTTC. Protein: CASSSLTSGGLIQYF.

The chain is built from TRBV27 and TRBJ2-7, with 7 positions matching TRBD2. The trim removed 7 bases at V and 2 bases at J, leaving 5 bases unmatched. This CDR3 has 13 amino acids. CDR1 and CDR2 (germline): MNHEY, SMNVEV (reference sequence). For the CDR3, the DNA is TGTGCCAGCAACGGGGGGATGGCCTACGAGCAGTACTTC. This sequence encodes CASNGGMAYEQYF.

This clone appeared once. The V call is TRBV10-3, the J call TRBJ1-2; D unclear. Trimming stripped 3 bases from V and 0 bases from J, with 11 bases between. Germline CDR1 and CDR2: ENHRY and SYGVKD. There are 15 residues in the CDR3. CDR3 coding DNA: TGTGCCATCAGTGAAGGGCAGATAGCTAACTATGGCTACACCTTC. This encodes CAISEGQIANYGYTF.

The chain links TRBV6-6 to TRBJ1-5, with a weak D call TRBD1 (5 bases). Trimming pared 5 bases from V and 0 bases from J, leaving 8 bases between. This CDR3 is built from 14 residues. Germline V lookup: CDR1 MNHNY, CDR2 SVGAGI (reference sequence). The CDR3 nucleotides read TGTGCCAGCAGTGGACATCATAGCAATCAGCCCCAGCATTTT. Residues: CASSGHHSNQPQHF.

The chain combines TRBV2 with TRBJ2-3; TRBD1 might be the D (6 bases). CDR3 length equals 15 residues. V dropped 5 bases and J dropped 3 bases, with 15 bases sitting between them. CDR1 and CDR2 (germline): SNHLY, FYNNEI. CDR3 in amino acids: CASSSQGYWTDTQYF. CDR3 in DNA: TGTGCCAGCAGTTCACAGGGATATTGGACAGATACGCAGTATTTT.

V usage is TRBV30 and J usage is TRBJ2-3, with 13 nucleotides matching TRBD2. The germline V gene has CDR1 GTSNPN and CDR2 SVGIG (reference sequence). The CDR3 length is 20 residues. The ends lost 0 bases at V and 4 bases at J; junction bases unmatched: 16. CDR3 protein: CAWSVRRLAGGSTGADTQYF. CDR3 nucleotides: TGTGCCTGGAGTGTACGTAGACTAGCGGGAGGCTCAACCGGGGCAGATACGCAGTATTTT.

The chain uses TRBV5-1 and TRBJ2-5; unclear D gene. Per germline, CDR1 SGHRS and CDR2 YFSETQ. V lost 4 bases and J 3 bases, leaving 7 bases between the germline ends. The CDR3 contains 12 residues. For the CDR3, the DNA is TGCGCCAGCAGCATCGCAGAAGAGACCCAGTACTTC. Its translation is CASSIAEETQYF.

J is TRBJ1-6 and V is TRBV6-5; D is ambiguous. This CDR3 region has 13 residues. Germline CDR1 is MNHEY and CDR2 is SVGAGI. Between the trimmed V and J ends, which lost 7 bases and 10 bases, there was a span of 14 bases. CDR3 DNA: TGTGCCAGCACCCCTCGGGAAGAATCACCCCTCCACTTT. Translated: CASTPREESPLHF.

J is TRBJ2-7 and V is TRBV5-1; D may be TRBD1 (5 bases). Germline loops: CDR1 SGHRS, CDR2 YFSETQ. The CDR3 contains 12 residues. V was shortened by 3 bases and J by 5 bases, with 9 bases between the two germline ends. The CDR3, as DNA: TGCGCCAGCAGCTGGCAGGGTAACGAGCAGTACTTC. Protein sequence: CASSWQGNEQYF. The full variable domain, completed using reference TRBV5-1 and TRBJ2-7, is KAGVTQTPRYLIKTRGQQVTLSCSPISGHRSVSWYQQTPGQGLQFLFEYFSETQRNKGNFPGRFSGRQFSNSRSEMNVSTLELGDSALYLCASSWQGNEQYFGPGTRLTVT.